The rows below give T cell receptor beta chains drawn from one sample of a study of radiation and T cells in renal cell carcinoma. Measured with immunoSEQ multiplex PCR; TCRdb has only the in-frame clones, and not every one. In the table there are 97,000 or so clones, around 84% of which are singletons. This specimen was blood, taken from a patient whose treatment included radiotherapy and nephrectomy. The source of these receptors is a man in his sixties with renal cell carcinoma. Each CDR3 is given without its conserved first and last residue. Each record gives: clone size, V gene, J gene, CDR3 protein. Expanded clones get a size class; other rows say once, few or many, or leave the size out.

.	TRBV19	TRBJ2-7	ASSVAGGRSYEQY
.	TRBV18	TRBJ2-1	ASSLTGYDEQF
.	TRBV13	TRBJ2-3	ASSFTGTATDTQY
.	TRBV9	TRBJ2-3	ASSVGGGAAFLDTQY
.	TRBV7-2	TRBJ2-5	ASSLMGGVGETQY
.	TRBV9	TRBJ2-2	ASSVWADGELF
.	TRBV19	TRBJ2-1	ASRQGVTYNEQF
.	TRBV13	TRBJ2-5	ASSLSGLQETQY
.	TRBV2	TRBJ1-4	ASSAGDIAAKLF
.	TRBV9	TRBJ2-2	ASSVVGTGTGELF
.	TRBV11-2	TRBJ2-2	ASSLDRQGANTGELF
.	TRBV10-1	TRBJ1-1	ASSLQGGTEAF
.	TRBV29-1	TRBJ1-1	SVEAAQQNTEAF
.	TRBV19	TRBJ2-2	ASSANGVRRAGELF
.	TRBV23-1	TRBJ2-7	ASSPGLAGIYEQY
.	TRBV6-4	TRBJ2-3	ASSPLAGATDTQY
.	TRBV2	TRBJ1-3	ASIRERTAGNTIY
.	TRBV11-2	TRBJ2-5	ASSLLSVQETQY
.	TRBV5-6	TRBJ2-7	ASSLKIASYEQY
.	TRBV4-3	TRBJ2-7	ASSQDAGHRYSYEQY
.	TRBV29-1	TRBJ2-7	SVDERYEQY
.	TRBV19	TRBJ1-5	ASSTEGPQH
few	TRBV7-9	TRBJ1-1	ASSSQGGTEAF
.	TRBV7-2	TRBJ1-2	ASSLPTGVEGYT
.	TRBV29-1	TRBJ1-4	SVALLATNEKLF
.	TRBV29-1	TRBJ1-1	SVTVGQTNTEAF
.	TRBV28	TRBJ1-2	ASSDQKTGRGYT
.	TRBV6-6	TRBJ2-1	ASTLTGGSYNEQF
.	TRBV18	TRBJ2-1	ASSPRTGNNEQF
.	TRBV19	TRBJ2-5	ASSIGLPGTQY
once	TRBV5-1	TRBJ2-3	ASSLDGINADTQY
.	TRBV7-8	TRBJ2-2	ASRPGGTPNTGELF
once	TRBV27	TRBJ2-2	ASSSLTGFDTGELF
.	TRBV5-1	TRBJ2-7	ASGSGQGHYEQY
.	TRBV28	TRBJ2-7	ASSSPGQISYEQY
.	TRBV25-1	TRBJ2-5	ASSEYYGSQETQY
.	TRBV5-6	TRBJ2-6	ASMPGPLPGANVLT
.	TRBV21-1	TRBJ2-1	ASSNKQESVPYNEQF
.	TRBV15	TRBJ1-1	ATSRETGFAAF
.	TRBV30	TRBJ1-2	AWSPGTVYGYT
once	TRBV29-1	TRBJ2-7	SVRPVGAYEQY
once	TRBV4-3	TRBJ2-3	ASSLLWRDTQY
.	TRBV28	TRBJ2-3	ASSLSVSTDTQY
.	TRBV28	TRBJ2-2	ATFQVNTGELF
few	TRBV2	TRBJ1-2	ASSVQGYGGYT
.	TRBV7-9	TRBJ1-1	ASSLALGRQVSVDTEAF
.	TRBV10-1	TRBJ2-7	ASSEGASYEQY
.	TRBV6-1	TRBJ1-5	ASSLQGDNQPQH